This is a list of T cell receptor beta chains from one sample in a study of control samples from healthy donors and cancer patients. The table came from immunoSEQ multiplex PCR; TCRdb's copy has only in-frame clones and leaves some out. The sample consists of under 200,000 clones, roughly 91% of them appearing once. What was sequenced was blood. The source is a woman aged 25 to 45 in good health. Both conserved end residues are trimmed from each CDR3. A D gene is named only where the DNA matches it firmly.

>TRBD2|TRBJ2-2|TRBV7-3
ASSLAAGDTGELF
>NA|TRBJ1-5|TRBV15
ATSSPNQPQH
>TRBD1|TRBJ1-2|TRBV29-1
SGGQANYGYT
>TRBD1|TRBJ2-2|TRBV19
ASSDRGTGELF
>TRBD1|TRBJ1-4|TRBV28
ASSTGGATNEKLF
>TRBD1|TRBJ1-5|TRBV7-9
ASSRQGGGNQPQH
>NA|TRBJ1-5|TRBV29-1
SVGRPNQPQH
>NA|TRBJ2-7|TRBV2
ASRLGQTYEQY
>NA|TRBJ1-2|TRBV3-1/TRBV3-2
ASSQAVNYGYT
>NA|TRBJ1-1|TRBV2
ASKSDMNTEAF
>TRBD1|TRBJ2-7|TRBV4-1
ASSQERDSSSYEQY
>NA|TRBJ1-1|TRBV5-1
ASRTGGTNTEAF
>TRBD2|TRBJ2-1|TRBV6-1
ASSGSGLAGGYEQF
>NA|NA|TRBV21-1
ASSKGRRSGSGSYNEQF
>TRBD1|TRBJ2-2|TRBV24-1
ATSDPGQGPNTGELF
>NA|TRBJ2-5|TRBV7-9
ASSLALVGETQY
>NA|TRBJ1-4|TRBV15
ATSRGGGLSEKLF
>NA|TRBJ1-2|TRBV7-9
ASSLYGDSPNYGYT
>TRBD1|TRBJ2-3|TRBV10-2
ASSEPGTGDTDTQY
>TRBD1|TRBJ1-2|TRBV3-1/TRBV3-2
ASSQVQGYGYT
>NA|TRBJ2-5|TRBV6-2/TRBV6-3
ASSYFGSKETQY
>NA|TRBJ2-5|TRBV11-3
ASSLGGFGETQY
>NA|TRBJ1-4|TRBV6-4
ASSDSGGAANEKLF
>TRBD2|TRBJ2-3|TRBV7-3
ASSRGGAADTQY
>TRBD1|TRBJ1-2|TRBV19
ASSLTGVTYGYT
>NA|TRBJ2-7|TRBV2
ASSPQGVEQY
>NA|TRBJ1-2|TRBV3-1/TRBV3-2
ASSQGKNYGYT
>NA|TRBJ2-1|TRBV7-2
ASSLRTEINEQF
>NA|TRBJ2-6|TRBV19
ASSPTVTGANVLT
>NA|TRBJ2-1|TRBV9
ASSVGGPYNEQF
>TRBD2|TRBJ2-1|TRBV7-3
ASSPGLAGVNEQF
>TRBD1|TRBJ2-1|TRBV15
ATSRGDRDNEQF
>TRBD1|TRBJ2-1|TRBV7-2
ASSLGQGGYNEQF
>TRBD2|TRBJ2-7|TRBV28
ASSWWEGSYEQY
>NA|TRBJ1-2|TRBV7-2
ASSSPVGYGYT